This T cell receptor (beta chain) came from a study of T-cell reconstitution after alpha-beta-depleted transplantation in children. Study observations and caveats: Several hundred expanded graft clones reportedly supplied alpha-beta T cells about two months after transplant.

Preparation of the TCRbeta library involved a method that used unique molecular identifiers. TCRdb called the PCR reads again in MiXCR, with one record for every CDR3 protein. The table includes roughly 500,000 distinct CDR3 sequences, roughly a tenth detected once. This clonotype was seen at least ten times. The target antigen is unknown. The material sequenced was PBMCs, taken before TCRalphabeta/CD19-depleted stem cell transplant. The clonotype comes from a child aged 2 to 15 with inherited bone marrow failure, due to receive a stem cell transplant.

The CDR3 nucleotides read TGTGCCACCAGTGATTTCCTGGGGACAGGCCGCCAAGAGACCCAGTACTTC. Its protein is CATSDFLGTGRQETQYF. This rearrangement joins TRBV24-1 to TRBJ2-5; 8 bases line up with TRBD1. Per the germline V gene, CDR1 is KGHDR and CDR2 is SFDVKD. This CDR3 is built from 17 residues. V was pared by 1 base and J by 1 base, with 7 bases of the junction left unmatched.